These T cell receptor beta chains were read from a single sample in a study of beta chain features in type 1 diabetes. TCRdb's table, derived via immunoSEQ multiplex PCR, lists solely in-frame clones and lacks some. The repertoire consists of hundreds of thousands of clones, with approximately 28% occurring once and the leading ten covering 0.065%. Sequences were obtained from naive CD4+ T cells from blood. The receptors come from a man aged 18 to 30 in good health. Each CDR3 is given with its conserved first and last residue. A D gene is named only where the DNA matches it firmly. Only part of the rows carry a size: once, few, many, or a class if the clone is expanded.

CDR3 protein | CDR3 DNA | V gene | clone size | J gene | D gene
CASSANRGEQFF | TGTGCCAGCAGCGCCAACCGGGGGGAGCAGTTCTTC | TRBV13 | - | TRBJ2-1 | -
CSVEQGPTEAFF | TGCAGCGTTGAACAGGGTCCCACTGAAGCTTTCTTT | TRBV29-1 | - | TRBJ1-1 | -
CASSIYHSSYNEQFF | TGTGCCAGTAGTATATATCACAGCTCCTACAATGAGCAGTTCTTC | TRBV19 | few | TRBJ2-1 | -
CASSEAARGPGFF | TGTGCCAGCAGTGAAGCGGCTAGGGGTCCGGGTTTCTTT | TRBV2 | few | TRBJ1-1 | -
CASSRTGDTEAFF | TGTGCCAGCAGCCGGACAGGGGACACTGAAGCTTTCTTT | TRBV7-6 | few | TRBJ1-1 | TRBD1
CASSVAPLSYEQYF | TGTGCCAGCAGTGTGGCACCGTTGTCCTACGAGCAGTACTTC | TRBV2 | few | TRBJ2-7 | -
CASSGSGGASQPQHF | TGTGCCAGCAGCGGATCAGGGGGCGCCTCCCAGCCCCAGCATTTT | TRBV9 | few | TRBJ1-5 | TRBD1
CASSMRQNTEAFF | TGTGCCAGTAGTATGCGACAGAACACTGAAGCTTTCTTT | TRBV19 | once | TRBJ1-1 | -
CASRKELSSYEQYF | TGCGCCAGCAGAAAGGAACTGAGCTCCTACGAGCAGTACTTC | TRBV5-1 | few | TRBJ2-7 | -
CAISWTLTNEKLFF | TGTGCCATCAGCTGGACACTAACTAATGAAAAACTGTTTTTT | TRBV10-3 | - | TRBJ1-4 | -
CASSYTGTANTEAFF | TGTGCCAGCAGCTACACCGGGACAGCGAACACTGAAGCTTTCTTT | TRBV11-2 | few | TRBJ1-1 | TRBD1
CAWSSRAVRLGNTIYF | TGTGCCTGGAGTTCCAGGGCAGTCCGACTCGGAAACACCATATATTTT | TRBV30 | - | TRBJ1-3 | -
CASSTLPNSDTQYF | TGTGCCAGCAGCACTCTCCCGAATTCAGATACGCAGTATTTT | TRBV7-3 | once | TRBJ2-3 | -
CSVEDSRGPNSYEQYF | TGCAGCGTTGAAGATTCCAGGGGGCCCAACTCCTACGAGCAGTACTTC | TRBV29-1 | - | TRBJ2-7 | TRBD1
CSVKLRGGSNQPQHF | TGCAGCGTTAAACTTAGGGGGGGCTCCAATCAGCCCCAGCATTTT | TRBV29-1 | - | TRBJ1-5 | -
CASSLRLAGGNEQYF | TGTGCCAGCAGCTTGAGGCTAGCGGGAGGGAACGAGCAGTACTTC | TRBV5-6 | - | TRBJ2-7 | TRBD2
CASSPHVTGRGTEAFF | TGTGCCAGCAGTCCTCACGTGACAGGGCGCGGCACTGAAGCTTTCTTT | TRBV2 | - | TRBJ1-1 | TRBD1
CAWSVTGFQETQYF | TGTGCCTGGAGTGTTACAGGGTTTCAAGAGACCCAGTACTTC | TRBV30 | - | TRBJ2-5 | -
CAWRGQGAITDTQYF | TGTGCCTGGAGAGGGCAAGGGGCAATCACAGATACGCAGTATTTT | TRBV30 | - | TRBJ2-3 | -
CATEDGTDTQYF | TGTGCCACCGAGGACGGAACAGATACGCAGTATTTT | TRBV10-3 | - | TRBJ2-3 | -
CSVSGTAATNEKLFF | TGCAGCGTCTCCGGGACAGCTGCAACTAATGAAAAACTGTTTTTT | TRBV29-1 | few | TRBJ1-4 | TRBD1
CASSPGREQYF | TGTGCCAGCAGTCCCGGGCGAGAACAATACTTC | TRBV25-1 | - | TRBJ2-7 | -
CSVDGGRINEQYF | TGCAGCGTTGATGGCGGGAGGATCAACGAGCAGTACTTC | TRBV29-1 | few | TRBJ2-7 | TRBD2
CASRRRQLVADTQYF | TGTGCCAGCCGGCGGCGGCAGCTAGTAGCAGATACGCAGTATTTT | TRBV28 | - | TRBJ2-3 | -
CSVQGILNTEAFF | TGCAGCGTTCAGGGAATCCTGAACACTGAAGCTTTCTTT | TRBV29-1 | - | TRBJ1-1 | -
CASSPAGQGAGNTIYF | TGTGCCAGCAGCCCCGCGGGACAGGGGGCTGGAAACACCATATATTTT | TRBV7-9 | - | TRBJ1-3 | TRBD1
CASTPAGSTDTQYF | TGTGCTAGCACCCCAGCGGGAAGCACAGATACGCAGTATTTT | TRBV7-7 | - | TRBJ2-3 | TRBD2
CASSTGDQETQYF | TGTGCCAGTAGTACAGGGGACCAAGAGACCCAGTACTTC | TRBV19 | - | TRBJ2-5 | -
CASSFLAVSTDTQYF | TGTGCCAGCAGCTTCCTAGCGGTTAGCACAGATACGCAGTATTTT | TRBV7-2 | - | TRBJ2-3 | TRBD2
CASSLAPFPQLNTEAFF | TGTGCCAGCAGCTTAGCGCCATTCCCGCAGCTGAACACTGAAGCTTTCTTT | TRBV7-9 | - | TRBJ1-1 | -
CSVEYGRGYEQYF | TGCAGCGTTGAATACGGAAGGGGTTACGAGCAGTACTTC | TRBV29-1 | few | TRBJ2-7 | -
CASSPGASFSYEQYF | TGTGCCAGCAGCCCCGGGGCCTCTTTCTCCTACGAGCAGTACTTC | TRBV9 | - | TRBJ2-7 | -
CASSLDRVPDTQYF | TGTGCCAGCAGCTTAGACAGGGTCCCAGATACGCAGTATTTT | TRBV11-2 | - | TRBJ2-3 | -
CAWTHGALATETQYF | TGTGCCTGGACCCATGGGGCGTTAGCCACAGAGACCCAGTACTTC | TRBV30 | - | TRBJ2-5 | -
CAWSVRQGETQYF | TGTGCCTGGAGTGTGCGGCAGGGAGAGACCCAGTACTTC | TRBV30 | - | TRBJ2-5 | -
CASSSLGAFSYNEQFF | TGTGCCAGCAGTTCGTTGGGGGCCTTCTCCTACAATGAGCAGTTCTTC | TRBV2 | - | TRBJ2-1 | -
CSVEDHSDTQYF | TGCAGCGTTGAAGATCATTCAGATACGCAGTATTTT | TRBV29-1 | few | TRBJ2-3 | -
CASSQPLANEKLFF | TGCGCCAGCAGCCAACCGCTAGCTAATGAAAAACTGTTTTTT | TRBV4-1 | - | TRBJ1-4 | -
CASSSRWASSYNEQFF | TGTGCCAGCAGTTCGAGGTGGGCCAGCTCCTACAATGAGCAGTTCTTC | TRBV7-8 | - | TRBJ2-1 | -
CASSHLATDTQYF | TGTGCCAGCAGCCACCTAGCGACAGATACGCAGTATTTT | TRBV14 | - | TRBJ2-3 | -
CSVAGTSGPQETQYF | TGCAGCGTCGCCGGGACTAGCGGGCCCCAAGAGACCCAGTACTTC | TRBV29-1 | few | TRBJ2-5 | TRBD2